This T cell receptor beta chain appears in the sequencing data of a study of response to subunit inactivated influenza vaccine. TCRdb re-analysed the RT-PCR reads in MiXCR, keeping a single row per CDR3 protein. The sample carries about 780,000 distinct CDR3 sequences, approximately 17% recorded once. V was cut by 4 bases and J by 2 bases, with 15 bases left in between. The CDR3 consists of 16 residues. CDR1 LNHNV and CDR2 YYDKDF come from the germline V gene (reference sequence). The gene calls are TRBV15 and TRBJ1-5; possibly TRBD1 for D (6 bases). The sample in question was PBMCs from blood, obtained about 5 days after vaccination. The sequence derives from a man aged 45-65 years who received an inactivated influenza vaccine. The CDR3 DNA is TGTGCCACCAGCACACAAGGGGGGATTCGCAATCAGCCCCAGCATTTT. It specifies CATSTQGGIRNQPQHF.